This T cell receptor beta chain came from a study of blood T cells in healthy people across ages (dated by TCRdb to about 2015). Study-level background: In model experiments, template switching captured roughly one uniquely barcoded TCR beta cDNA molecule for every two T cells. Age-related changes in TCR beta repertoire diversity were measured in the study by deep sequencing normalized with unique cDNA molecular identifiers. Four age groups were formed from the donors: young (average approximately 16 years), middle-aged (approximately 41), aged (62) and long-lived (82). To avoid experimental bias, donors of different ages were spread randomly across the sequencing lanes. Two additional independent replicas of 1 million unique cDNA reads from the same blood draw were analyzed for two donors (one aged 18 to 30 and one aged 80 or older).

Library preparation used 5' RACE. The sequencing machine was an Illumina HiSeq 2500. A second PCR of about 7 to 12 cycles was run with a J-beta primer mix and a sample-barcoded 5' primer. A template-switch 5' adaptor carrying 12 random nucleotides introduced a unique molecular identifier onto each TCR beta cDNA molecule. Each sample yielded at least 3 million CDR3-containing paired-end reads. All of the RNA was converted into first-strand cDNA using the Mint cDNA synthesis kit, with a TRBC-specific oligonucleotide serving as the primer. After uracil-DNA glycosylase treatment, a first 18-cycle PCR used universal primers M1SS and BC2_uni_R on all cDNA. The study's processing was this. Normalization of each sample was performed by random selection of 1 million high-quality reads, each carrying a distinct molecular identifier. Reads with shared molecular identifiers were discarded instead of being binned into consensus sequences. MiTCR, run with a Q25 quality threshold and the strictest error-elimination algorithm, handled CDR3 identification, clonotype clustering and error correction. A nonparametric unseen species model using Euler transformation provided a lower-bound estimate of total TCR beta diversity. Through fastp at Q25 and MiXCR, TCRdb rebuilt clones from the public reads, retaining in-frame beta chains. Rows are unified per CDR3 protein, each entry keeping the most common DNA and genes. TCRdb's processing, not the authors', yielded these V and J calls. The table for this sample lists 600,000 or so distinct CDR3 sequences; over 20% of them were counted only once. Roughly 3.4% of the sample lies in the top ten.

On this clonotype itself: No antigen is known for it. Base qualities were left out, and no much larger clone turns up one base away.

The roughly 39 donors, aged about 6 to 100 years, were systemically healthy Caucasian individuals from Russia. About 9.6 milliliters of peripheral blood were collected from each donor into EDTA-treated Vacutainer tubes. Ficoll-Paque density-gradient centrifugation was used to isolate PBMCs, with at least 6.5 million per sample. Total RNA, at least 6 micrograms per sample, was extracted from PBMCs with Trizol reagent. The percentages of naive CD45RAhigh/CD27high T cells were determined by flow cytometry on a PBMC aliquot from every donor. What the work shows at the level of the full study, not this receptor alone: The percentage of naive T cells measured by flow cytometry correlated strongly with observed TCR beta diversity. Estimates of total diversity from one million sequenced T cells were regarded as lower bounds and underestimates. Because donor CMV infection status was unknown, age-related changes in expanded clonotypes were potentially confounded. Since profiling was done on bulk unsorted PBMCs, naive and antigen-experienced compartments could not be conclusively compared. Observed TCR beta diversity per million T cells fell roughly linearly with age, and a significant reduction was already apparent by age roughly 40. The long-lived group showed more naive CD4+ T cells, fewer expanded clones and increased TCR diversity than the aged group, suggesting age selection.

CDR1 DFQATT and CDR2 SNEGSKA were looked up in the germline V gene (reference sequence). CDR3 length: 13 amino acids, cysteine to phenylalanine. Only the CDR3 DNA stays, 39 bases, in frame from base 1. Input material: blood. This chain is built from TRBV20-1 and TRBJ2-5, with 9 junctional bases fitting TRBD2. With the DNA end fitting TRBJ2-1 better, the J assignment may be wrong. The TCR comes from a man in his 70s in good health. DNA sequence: TGCAGTGCGGCACTAGCGGGTACAAATGAGCAGTTCTTC. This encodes CSAALAGTNEQFF.